This T cell receptor (beta chain) was identified in a study of blood T cell repertoires in COVID-19. Study context: Spain, Italy and the United States supplied samples that represented acute and convalescent COVID-19. From T cells, B-cell-depleted T cells, or PBMCs came the material, which was cDNA or gDNA.

In the authors' methods: Amplified reference gene primers provided the basis for estimating nucleated cell counts. Data came from immunoSEQ multiplex PCR; TCRdb stores just in-frame clones and leaves some out. The DNA gave D and trimming, while V, J and clone size come from that table. The table lists roughly 240,000 clones, about 88% of them singletons. CDR1 is MNHEY, CDR2 SVGAGI, per germline. V lost 0 bases to trimming and J lost 3 bases, with 14 bases between them. The CDR3 runs 16 residues. Sequenced sample: peripheral blood. The sequence came from a young man with active or convalescent COVID-19. J is TRBJ1-1 and V is TRBV6-5; D not resolved. The CDR3 nucleotides read TGTGCCAGCAGTTACTCCCGTGCGGGGAGGGACACTGAAGCTTTCTTT. It translates to CASSYSRAGRDTEAFF.